This T cell receptor beta chain was retrieved from a study of shared clonotypes between healthy human individuals. Study-level information: CD8 memory received one plate per donor, CD8 naive two, CD4 memory three and CD4 naive three.

Notes on the study in general: Naive CD4 clonotypes were shared across a few donors at 4% to 5%. Larger estimated richness was generally seen in naive subsets than in memory subsets.

Worth noting for this clone: Its cognate antigen is unknown.

Profiling relied on immunoSEQ multiplex PCR, and the TCRdb table lists in-frame clones only, not all of them. Here the sample spans some 320,000 clones, roughly 84% being singletons. Both CD45RO+ cells and CCR7-negative CD45RA+ TemRA cells were combined to make up CD8 memory. CDR3 length equals 15 residues. The V end was cut by 5 bases, the J end by 2 bases, with 16 bases between. CDR1 and CDR2 (germline): SGDLS, YYNGEE. The V gene is TRBV9, the J gene TRBJ1-2, with D perhaps matching TRBD1 (5 bases). This TCR derives from a man in his late teens or twenties in good health. The sample comprised memory CD8+ T cells sorted from blood. Subset noted: CD45RO+ cells pooled with CCR7-negative TemRA cells. DNA of the CDR3: TGTGCCAGCAGTCACGGCCTGGGGGTAAACTATGGCTACACCTTC. It is translated as CASSHGLGVNYGYTF.